This TCR beta chain was profiled in a study of T cells after yellow fever vaccination. Study background: SMART-Seq v4 Ultra Low Input prepared the low-cell-number fractions. Notes on the study in general: Contaminating bulk clonotypes could be abundant in FACS-sorted repertoires. Researchers noted that a small share of clonotypes showed up in both CD4 and CD8 compartments.

This clonotype was counted many times. Antigen unknown. 5'RACE template switching produced TCR cDNA carrying a universal primer site and UMIs. One entry per CDR3 protein results from TCRdb running MiXCR on the 5' RACE reads. Among 200,000 to 250,000 distinct CDR3 sequences listed, about 3% were seen once. The sample here was CD4+ T cells sorted from PBMCs, taken 10 days after the yellow fever booster vaccination. This clonotype was obtained from a man aged 18 to 35 who received the YFV17D yellow fever vaccine.

The CDR3 spells CASSFGTPLDIQYF. CDR3 nucleotide sequence: TGCGCCAGCAGCTTCGGGACCCCCCTAGACATTCAGTACTTC. This chain uses TRBV5-1 with TRBJ2-4; D tentatively fits TRBD1 or TRBD2 (5 bases each). V lost 2 bases and J 8 bases, leaving 14 bases between the germline ends. The CDR3 is 14 amino acids. In germline, CDR1 is SGHRS, CDR2 YFSETQ.